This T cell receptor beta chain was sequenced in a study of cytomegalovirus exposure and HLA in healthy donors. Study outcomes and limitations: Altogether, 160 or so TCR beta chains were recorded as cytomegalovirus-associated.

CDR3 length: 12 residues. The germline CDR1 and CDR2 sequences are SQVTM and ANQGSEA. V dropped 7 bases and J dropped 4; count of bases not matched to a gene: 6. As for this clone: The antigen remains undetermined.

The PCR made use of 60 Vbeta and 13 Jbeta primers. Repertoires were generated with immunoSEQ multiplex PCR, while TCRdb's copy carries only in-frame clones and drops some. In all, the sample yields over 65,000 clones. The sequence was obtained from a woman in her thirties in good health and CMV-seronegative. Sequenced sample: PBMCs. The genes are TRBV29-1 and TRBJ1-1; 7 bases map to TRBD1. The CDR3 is CSADRAVTEAFF. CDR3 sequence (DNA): TGCAGCGCCGACAGGGCGGTCACTGAAGCTTTCTTT.